This T cell receptor beta chain derives from a study of identical twins. TCRdb re-called the 5' RACE reads with MiXCR, one entry per CDR3 protein. The top ten clones hold roughly 0.43% of a sample with a few hundred thousand distinct CDR3 sequences, about 15% of them seen once. Only healthy Caucasians were included as donors. The CDR3 spans 13 residues. Looked up from germline, CDR1 is SGHNT and CDR2 is YENEEA. V was cut by 2 bases and J by 5 bases, with 9 bases left in between. This clonotype showed up just a few times. These data are also associated with another study on yellow fever vaccine responses in identical twins.

The V gene is TRBV11-3, the J gene TRBJ2-5; TRBD2 is a possible D gene (5 bases). Sequencing was carried out using CD4+ T cells sorted from blood. The TCR sequence derives from a woman younger than 35 in good health. CDR3 region: CASSLRGFETQYF. As DNA, the CDR3 is TGTGCCAGCAGCTTACGGGGATTTGAGACCCAGTACTTC.